These T cell receptor beta chains were read from a single sample in a study of cytomegalovirus exposure and HLA in healthy donors. This table comes from immunoSEQ multiplex PCR, and its TCRdb copy is limited to in-frame clones, with some not included. The table records roughly 200,000 clones, around a tenth of them present only once. The sequenced sample consisted of PBMCs. All receptors derive from a woman aged 25-40 years in good health and CMV-seropositive. Both conserved end residues are part of each CDR3. The D gene is left open where the match is weak. Where a row states a size, it is once, few, many or the class of an expanded clone; other rows omit it.

>-|TRBV7-9|-|TRBJ2-7
TGTGCCAGCAGCCCCCCACTAGATGGGGAGCAGTACTTC
CASSPPLDGEQYF
>-|TRBV6-5|TRBD1|TRBJ1-5
TGTGCCAGCAGTAACGACAGGGTTAATCAGCCCCAGCATTTT
CASSNDRVNQPQHF
>few|TRBV30|-|TRBJ1-4
TGTGCCTGGAGTCTGATTCACGGTGAAAAACTGTTTTTT
CAWSLIHGEKLFF
>-|TRBV5-1|-|TRBJ2-2
TGCGCCAGCAGCTTGTCACTAGCTGCCGGGGAGCTGTTTTTT
CASSLSLAAGELFF
>few|TRBV9|TRBD1|TRBJ1-1
TGTGCCAGCAGCCCGAAAACAGGGGCGTTTGAAGCTTTCTTT
CASSPKTGAFEAFF
>-|TRBV10-3|-|TRBJ2-7
TGTGCCATCAGCAAGGACACCCACTACGAGCAGTACTTC
CAISKDTHYEQYF
>-|TRBV10-2|-|TRBJ2-3
TGCGCCAGCAGTGAGACAGGGTCGGGCACAGATACGCAGTATTTT
CASSETGSGTDTQYF
>-|TRBV4-2|-|TRBJ1-5
TGTGCCAGCAGCCAAGAGGGAGGTCAGCCCCAGCATTTT
CASSQEGGQPQHF
>few|TRBV4-2|TRBD2|TRBJ2-7
TGTGCCAGCAGCGCCGGGACTAGCGGGATCTACGAGCAGTACTTC
CASSAGTSGIYEQYF
>-|TRBV7-2|TRBD2|TRBJ2-1
TGTGCCAGCTCGAGACTAGCGGGGTTCTACAATGAGCAGTTCTTC
CASSRLAGFYNEQFF
>few|TRBV27|-|TRBJ1-2
TGTGCCAGCAGTTTATACCAGGGGTCGGAGTACTATGGCTACACCTTC
CASSLYQGSEYYGYTF
>few|TRBV30|-|TRBJ1-4
TGTGCCTGGAGTTTAGGAGGCAGTCCCTCAACTAATGAAAAACTGTTTTTT
CAWSLGGSPSTNEKLFF
>-|TRBV9|-|TRBJ1-2
TGTGCCAGCAGCCAAGCGCCCCCCTCTTCGCTCTATGGCTACACCTTC
CASSQAPPSSLYGYTF
>-|TRBV7-2|TRBD2|TRBJ2-1
TGTGCCAGCAGCTTAAGGCGGGAGGTCTACAATGAGCAGTTCTTC
CASSLRREVYNEQFF
>few|TRBV5-6|-|TRBJ2-5
TGTGCCAGCAGCTTGACAGGCCCAGGGGAGACCCAGTACTTC
CASSLTGPGETQYF
>few|TRBV7-2|-|TRBJ1-4
TGTGCCAGCAGCTTAGTGGCTGATGAAAAACTGTTTTTT
CASSLVADEKLFF
>few|TRBV7-9|-|TRBJ2-7
TGTGCCAGCAGCTTACCCTTCTCTTTCTACGAGCAGTACTTC
CASSLPFSFYEQYF
>-|TRBV5-1|-|TRBJ2-3
TGCGCCAGCAGCTTAGGGGGATTGGATCCAGATACGCAGTATTTT
CASSLGGLDPDTQYF
>-|TRBV11-1|TRBD1|TRBJ1-1
TGTGCCAGCAGCTTAGCGAGGACAGGGGGGACTGAAGCTTTCTTT
CASSLARTGGTEAFF
>few|TRBV4-1|-|TRBJ2-2
TGCGCCAGCAGCCACCTAATGACCGGGGAGCTGTTTTTT
CASSHLMTGELFF
>-|TRBV10-1|-|TRBJ2-1
TGCGCCAGCAGTGGGCTAGCTCGAAGCTCCTACAATGAGCAGTTCTTC
CASSGLARSSYNEQFF
>few|TRBV29-1|TRBD2|TRBJ2-1
TGCAGCGTTGTGACTAGCGGGAGCGTCTATGAGCAGTTCTTC
CSVVTSGSVYEQFF
>-|TRBV14|-|TRBJ1-2
TGTGCCAGCAGCCCAGGGTTAACCTATGGCTACACCTTC
CASSPGLTYGYTF
>few|TRBV2|-|TRBJ1-4
TGTGCCAGCAGGGAGGTCGGTGAAAAACTGTTTTTT
CASREVGEKLFF
>-|TRBV6-5|-|TRBJ2-2
TGTGCCAGCCTCTCGTACTCGAACACCGGGGAGCTGTTTTTT
CASLSYSNTGELFF
>few|TRBV11-3|-|TRBJ2-3
TGTGCCAGCAGCTCACAAGGGGGAGGCACAGATACGCAGTATTTT
CASSSQGGGTDTQYF
>-|TRBV11-2|TRBD1|TRBJ2-7
TGTGCCAGCAGCTTGGGGACAGGGGCCTACGAGCAGTACTTC
CASSLGTGAYEQYF
>-|TRBV30|-|TRBJ1-4
TGTGCCTGGAACCCAGGGTCTAGTGAAAAACTGTTTTTT
CAWNPGSSEKLFF
>few|TRBV2|TRBD2|TRBJ2-3
TGTGCCAGCAGTGGGACTAGCTACGACAAAGATACGCAGTATTTT
CASSGTSYDKDTQYF
>-|TRBV6-5|TRBD2|TRBJ2-7
TGTGCCAGCAGTACTAGCGGGAGTTACGAGCAGTACTTC
CASSTSGSYEQYF
>-|TRBV2|-|TRBJ2-7
TGTGCCAGCAGTAAGACGGGAGCGGACGCCTACGAGCAGTACTTC
CASSKTGADAYEQYF
>-|TRBV6-5|-|TRBJ1-5
TGTGCCCCTACGGAGGGTCTGAGCAATCAGCCCCAGCATTTT
CAPTEGLSNQPQHF
>few|TRBV9|-|TRBJ2-7
TGTGCCAGCAGCGTAGGTGGCAGGGTTAACGAGCAGTACTTC
CASSVGGRVNEQYF
>few|TRBV5-1|-|TRBJ2-2
TGCGCCAGCAGGGGAGCGAATACGAACACCGGGGAGCTGTTTTTT
CASRGANTNTGELFF
>-|TRBV2|-|TRBJ1-2
TGTGCCAGCAGTGATAGGGGGGGGTACTATGGCTACACCTTC
CASSDRGGYYGYTF
>few|TRBV9|-|TRBJ1-2
TGTGCCAGCAGCGGAACAGAATACTATGGCTACACCTTC
CASSGTEYYGYTF
>-|TRBV23-1|-|TRBJ2-7
TGCGCCAGCAGTCAATGTCGGGGCGAGCAGTACTTC
CASSQCRGEQYF
>few|TRBV6-1|-|TRBJ2-7
TGTGCCAGCAGCCGTACAGCGGGTAATCCCTCCGAGCAGTACTTC
CASSRTAGNPSEQYF
>-|TRBV2|-|TRBJ1-1
TGTGCCAGCAGTGAATCGACGGGACAGAACACTGAAGCTTTCTTT
CASSESTGQNTEAFF
>few|TRBV2|-|TRBJ1-2
TGTGCCAGCAGTGAATCAGGTTTGGCCCTTTATGGTGGCTACACCTTC
CASSESGLALYGGYTF
>-|TRBV2|TRBD1|TRBJ1-5
TGTGCCAGCAGTGGGACAGGGAACAATCAGCCCCAGCATTTT
CASSGTGNNQPQHF
>-|TRBV5-4|TRBD1|TRBJ2-3
TGTGCCAGCAGCCGGGACAGGGGAACAGATACGCAGTATTTT
CASSRDRGTDTQYF
>-|TRBV5-1|-|TRBJ2-3
TGCGCCAGCAGCTTGGACGGGAAGAGCACAGATACGCAGTATTTT
CASSLDGKSTDTQYF
>few|TRBV5-1|-|TRBJ1-1
TGCGCCAGCAGCTTGGTCGGCCAGGGGATTAACACTGAAGCTTTCTTT
CASSLVGQGINTEAFF
>few|TRBV13|-|TRBJ1-1
TGTGCCAGCAGCTTGGACTCTAGGAACACTGAAGCTTTCTTT
CASSLDSRNTEAFF
>-|TRBV6-1|-|TRBJ2-7
TGTGCCAGCAGTGAAGCGCGGTATCGGGACGAGCAGTACTTC
CASSEARYRDEQYF
>few|TRBV30|-|TRBJ1-1
TGTGCCTGGAGCGGGGGTGTGGCCCTGAACACTGAAGCTTTCTTT
CAWSGGVALNTEAFF